Below are 26 T cell receptor beta chains sequenced from a single sample in a study of post-analysis software for immune sequencing data. General study points: Compared with controls, patients had more of roughly 5 TRBV segments, including TRBV5-6, TRBV5-1 and TRBV20-1.

TCR beta libraries were prepared from cDNA with unique molecular identifiers. TCRdb reprocessed the PCR reads via MiXCR and lists one record per CDR3 protein. This sample carries 400,000 to 500,000 distinct CDR3 sequences, 35% to 45% of them seen once, and the ten largest clones take 6% to 9%. The antigens these receptors bind are not known. Specimen: blood. The receptors originated from a girl under 10 years old with multiple sclerosis.

This clonotype was observed a few times. The V call is TRBV2, the J call TRBJ2-1, with 8 bases aligning to TRBD2. V trimming: 4 bases; J trimming: 4 bases; junction bases outside the gene matches: 6. The CDR3 contains 15 residues. Per germline, CDR1 SNHLY and CDR2 FYNNEI. CDR3 amino acids: CASSVRSGSYNEQFF. DNA for the CDR3: TGTGCCAGCAGTGTCCGGAGCGGGAGTTACAATGAGCAGTTCTTC.

V usage is TRBV27 and J usage is TRBJ1-5; D may be TRBD1 (5 bases). The CDR3 length is 14 residues. CDR1 is MNHEY and CDR2 is SMNVEV in the germline V gene (reference sequence). V was trimmed by 5 bases and J by 6 bases, leaving 14 bases between them. In DNA, the CDR3 is TGTGCCAGCAGTACGGGACTTAGGGGTCAGCCCCAGCATTTT. Its protein is CASSTGLRGQPQHF.

A few counts support this clonotype. The genes are TRBV6-2 or TRBV6-3 and TRBJ1-2; D call uncertain. Germline V CDR1 and CDR2: MNHEY, SVGEGT. The V end lost 2 bases, the J end lost 4 bases, and 5 bases lay between the germline ends. CDR3 size: 12 residues. The CDR3 DNA reads TGTGCCAGCAGTTACGGGCCCTATGGCTACACCTTC. It is translated as CASSYGPYGYTF.

The V gene is TRBV29-1, the J gene TRBJ1-5, with 10 nucleotides matching TRBD1. Germline CDR1 reads SQVTM; CDR2 reads ANQGSEA. The CDR3 contains 14 residues. J lost 4 bases, V lost 6 bases, and 6 bases had no gene match. The CDR3: CSVAGTGDNQPQHF. The CDR3 bases are TGCAGCGTAGCCGGGACAGGGGATAATCAGCCCCAGCATTTT.

This chain uses TRBV20-1 with TRBJ1-2, with D possibly matching TRBD1 (5 bases). Trimming took off 3 bases at V and 12 bases at J, with 23 bases between the two ends. This CDR3 comprises 14 residues. Germline V gives CDR1 DFQATT, CDR2 SNEGSKA (reference sequence). The CDR3 DNA reads as TGCAGTGCTAGGGATCCCTGGTCCTTATGGGGCCACACCTTC. Translated, it gives CSARDPWSLWGHTF.

The chain carries TRBV20-1 and TRBJ1-6; D uncertain. This CDR3 is 14 amino acids long. Germline CDR1 is DFQATT and CDR2 is SNEGSKA (reference sequence). With 0 bases removed from V and 4 bases from J, the gap between germline ends came to 7 bases. The CDR3 DNA reads TGCAGTGCTAGAGATCTAGTGTATAATTCACCCCTCCACTTT. This translates into CSARDLVYNSPLHF.

This clonotype has more than one count but fewer than ten. The V and J genes are TRBV28 and TRBJ2-1, with TRBD2 matching 10 bases. The V gene end was trimmed by 1 base and the J gene end by 0 bases; junction bases not matched to a gene: 9. This CDR3 is built from 19 residues. Germline V lookup: CDR1 MDHEN, CDR2 SYDVKM. CDR3 protein: CASSLFRGLADTSYNEQFF. CDR3 DNA: TGTGCCAGCAGTTTATTTCGCGGACTAGCGGATACCTCCTACAATGAGCAGTTCTTC.

The V and J genes are TRBV7-9 and TRBJ2-5; 7 bases fit TRBD2. CDR1 and CDR2 (germline): SEHNR, FQNEAQ (reference sequence). The CDR3 is made up of 13 amino acids. V was clipped by 6 bases and J by 11 bases; unmatched bases: 12. The CDR3 DNA follows: TGTGCCAGCAGTCTAGCGGTGTTAAATGAGCAGTACTTC. The encoded protein is CASSLAVLNEQYF.

This clonotype was counted between two and nine times. The chain joins TRBV15 to TRBJ2-1; D gene uncertain. There are 15 residues in the CDR3. Per the germline V gene, CDR1 is LNHNV and CDR2 is YYDKDF (reference sequence). V was trimmed by 3 bases and J by 6 bases, leaving 15 bases between them. In nucleotides, the CDR3 is TGTGCCACCAGCAGTTTAAGGAAGAGTCTCAATGAGCAGTTCTTC. Translating it yields CATSSLRKSLNEQFF.

The genes are TRBV4-1 and TRBJ2-7; no clear D. Germline V gene lookup returns CDR1 MGHRA and CDR2 YSYEKL. The CDR3 extends over 14 amino acids. The germline V and J ends were trimmed by 0 bases and 0 bases, with 6 bases remaining between them. The CDR3 DNA follows: TGCGCCAGCAGCCAAGACCATTCCTCCTACGAGCAGTACTTC. Its translation: CASSQDHSSYEQYF.

The rearrangement uses TRBV4-1 and TRBJ2-7, with D possibly matching TRBD1 (5 bases). The CDR3 consists of 15 residues. The germline V gene has CDR1 MGHRA and CDR2 YSYEKL. V was cut by 0 bases and J by 2 bases, with 11 bases left in between. DNA for the CDR3: TGCGCCAGCAGCCAAGATTCCAGGGCTACCTACGAGCAGTACTTC. Translated: CASSQDSRATYEQYF.

The rearrangement uses TRBV5-1 and TRBJ2-5; D unresolved. The V and J ends lost 4 bases and 1 base respectively, with 14 bases between them. CDR1 is SGHRS, CDR2 YFSETQ, per germline. CDR3 length equals 15 residues. CDR3 DNA: TGCGCCAGCAGCAGGAGTTTCTCGGCCCAAGAGACCCAGTACTTC. Translation: CASSRSFSAQETQYF.

The chain has TRBV20-1 and TRBJ2-7; no clear D gene. The CDR3 loop spans 13 amino acids. The V end lost 0 bases, the J end lost 3 bases, and 9 bases lay between the germline ends. The V gene's germline CDR1 is DFQATT and CDR2 SNEGSKA (reference sequence). CDR3 nucleotides: TGCAGTGCTAGAGATCGACAATGCTACGAGCAGTACTTC. Translating gives CSARDRQCYEQYF.

Worth noting for this clonotype: This may come from a read error, since a much larger clone is one base off. The chain links TRBV29-1 to TRBJ2-7; TRBD2 agrees at 9 bases. The CDR3 is made up of 18 amino acids. Trimming removed 2 bases from V and 2 bases from J; junction bases left unmatched: 16. Germline V gene sequence: CDR1 SQVTM, CDR2 ANQGSEA. The CDR3 DNA reads as TGCAGCGTTGAAACCTCGTCGGTTGGGCGGGAGGGGGCCTACGAGCAGTACTTC. Residues: CSVETSSVGREGAYEQYF.

A few counts support this clonotype. The CDR3, as DNA: TGCGCCAGCAGCCCGGGACAGGGGGTTCGGATTGAGCAGTTCTTC. It yields the protein CASSPGQGVRIEQFF. The chain couples TRBV4-1 to TRBJ2-1; 11 nucleotides line up with TRBD1. Germline loops: CDR1 MGHRA, CDR2 YSYEKL. V was pared by 4 bases and J by 9 bases, with 8 bases of the junction left unmatched. The CDR3 length is 15 residues.

V usage is TRBV6-5 and J usage is TRBJ2-7; perhaps TRBD1 as D (6 bases). Germline V gene sequence: CDR1 MNHEY, CDR2 SVGAGI. Between the trimmed V and J ends, which lost 2 bases and 0 bases, there was a span of 8 bases. This CDR3 has 14 residues. The CDR3 DNA reads TGTGCCAGCAGTTACGGACAGTTCTCCTACGAGCAGTACTTC. The encoded protein is CASSYGQFSYEQYF.

V usage is TRBV2 and J usage is TRBJ1-1; TRBD1 agrees at 8 bases. The V gene's germline CDR1 is SNHLY and CDR2 FYNNEI. Trimming cost V 7 bases and J 3 bases; bases outside gene matches: 4. CDR3 length equals 13 residues. CDR3 coding DNA: TGTGCCAGCACCCAGGGACAGGACACTGAAGCTTTCTTT. Protein: CASTQGQDTEAFF.

In this sample, this clonotype turned up a few times. The CDR3 DNA is TGTGCCAGCAGTCAGACCGGGACGGAGAACAATGAGCAGTTCTTC. It yields the protein CASSQTGTENNEQFF. V gene TRBV6-6 combines with J gene TRBJ2-1, with D perhaps TRBD1 or TRBD2 (5 bases each). CDR3 length equals 15 residues. In germline, CDR1 is MNHNY, CDR2 SVGAGI (reference sequence). The V gene lost 5 bases and the J gene lost 5 bases, with 16 bases spanning the gap.

The chain uses TRBV7-2 and TRBJ2-7; 7 nucleotides line up with TRBD1. Germline V gene lookup returns CDR1 SGHTA and CDR2 FQGNSA. The CDR3 covers 14 residues. Losses at the gene ends were 2 bases for V and 3 bases for J; bases not matched to a gene: 4. The CDR3 protein is CASSLTGQCYEQYF. CDR3 nucleotide sequence: TGTGCCAGCAGCTTAACGGGACAGTGCTACGAGCAGTACTTC.

This clonotype showed up just a few times. The rearrangement links TRBV19 to TRBJ1-6, with 8 bases matching TRBD1. This CDR3 region has 16 residues. Germline CDR1 reads LNHDA; CDR2 reads SQIVND (reference sequence). With 6 bases clipped from V and 3 bases from J, the junction kept 7 bases outside the gene matches. CDR3 DNA sequence: TGTGCCAGTAGCCCGGACAGGGCTTTCTATAATTCACCCCTCCACTTT. Amino acids: CASSPDRAFYNSPLHF.

The chain carries TRBV6-5 and TRBJ1-1, with no clear D. V was pared by 3 bases and J by 1 base, with 15 bases between. The CDR3 loop spans 16 amino acids. Looked up from germline, CDR1 is MNHEY and CDR2 is SVGAGI. In DNA form, the CDR3 reads TGTGCCAGCAGTTATCAACGTACGAGGAAGAACACTGAAGCTTTCTTT. This codes for CASSYQRTRKNTEAFF.

The rearrangement joins TRBV20-1 to TRBJ1-1; perhaps TRBD1 as D (6 bases). Germline CDR1 is DFQATT and CDR2 is SNEGSKA (reference sequence). Deletions cut 5 bases from V and 1 base from J, with 32 bases between. CDR3 size: 20 residues. DNA of the CDR3: TGCAGTGCTCTACATCATAGGAGACGGAACTTCATACAGGGGAACACTGAAGCTTTCTTT. Amino acids: CSALHHRRRNFIQGNTEAFF.

This clonotype was observed a handful of times. The genes are TRBV2 and TRBJ2-1; TRBD2 agrees at 13 bases. The CDR3 covers 15 residues. The V gene end was trimmed by 8 bases and the J gene end by 9 bases; junction bases not matched to a gene: 10. Germline V gene lookup returns CDR1 SNHLY and CDR2 FYNNEI. CDR3 residues: CASGLAGDPRGEQFF. The CDR3 bases are TGTGCCAGCGGACTAGCGGGGGATCCTCGGGGTGAGCAGTTCTTC.

V is TRBV20-1 and J is TRBJ2-3; 8 positions match TRBD2. Trimming at V came to 6 bases and at J to 0 bases, leaving 8 bases not matched to a gene. The CDR3 is 15 residues long. CDR1 and CDR2 from the germline V gene are DFQATT and SNEGSKA (reference sequence). The CDR3 sequence: CSADIAGPSTDTQYF. The CDR3 nucleotides are TGCAGTGCCGATATAGCGGGACCTAGCACAGATACGCAGTATTTT.

This clonotype came up a few times. The chain uses TRBV20-1 and TRBJ1-2; 7 bases fit TRBD1. The CDR3 is 14 amino acids. From germline, CDR1 is DFQATT and CDR2 SNEGSKA (reference sequence). Losses at the gene ends were 0 bases for V and 5 bases for J; bases not matched to a gene: 6. The CDR3 region is CSARDGRTGYGYTF. CDR3 coding DNA: TGCAGTGCTAGAGATGGTCGGACAGGTTATGGCTACACCTTC.

In its sample, this clonotype was seen a few times. This chain uses TRBV28 with TRBJ2-7; 10 positions match TRBD2. Germline CDR1 and CDR2: MDHEN and SYDVKM. This CDR3 spans 19 amino acids. J gave up 0 bases and V 3 bases, and 14 bases lay outside the gene matches. CDR3 bases: TGTGCCAGCAGTTTCTACGGGACTAGCGCCCAAACCAGCTCCTACGAGCAGTACTTC. Translation: CASSFYGTSAQTSSYEQYF.